This TCR beta chain came from a study of blood T cell repertoires in COVID-19. At the level of the study: Sites across the United States, Italy and Spain contributed samples from acute and convalescent COVID-19. From T cells, B-cell-depleted T cells, or PBMCs came the material, which was cDNA or gDNA.

Original data processing: Nucleated cell number was recorded as an estimate derived from reference gene primer amplification. Some clones are missing from TCRdb's copy, which holds only in-frame ones; the method was immunoSEQ multiplex PCR. V, J and clone size derive from that table, while D and trimming were established from the DNA sequence. The sample lists 18,000 or so clones, around 80% occurring once. The clonotype comes from a man aged 40-49 years with active or convalescent COVID-19. The sample consisted of peripheral blood.

CDR3 loop: CATSQGETYNEQFF. Here the CDR3 DNA reads TGTGCCACCAGTCAGGGGGAAACCTACAATGAGCAGTTCTTC. The chain has TRBV24-1 and TRBJ2-1; TRBD1 agrees at 7 bases. The CDR3 totals 14 residues. V shed 6 bases and J 2 bases; nucleotides not matched to a gene: 3. CDR1 and CDR2 (germline): KGHDR, SFDVKD.